Below are 28 T cell receptor beta chains sequenced from a single sample in a study of beta chain features in type 1 diabetes. Study results and caveats: TCRB CDR3s from Type 1 diabetes patients were moderately but significantly shorter in all four CD4+ subsets.

No antigen has been assigned to these receptors. As every portion of the isolated RNA was reverse transcribed, the sequencing read expressed TCRB transcripts. Sequencing was performed with immunoSEQ multiplex PCR; in TCRdb, only in-frame clones are kept and a portion is missing. Among more than 300,000 clones listed, 7% to 10% were seen once. The sequenced material came from central memory CD4+ T cells from blood. The receptors shown here come from a man aged 25 to 45 with type 1 diabetes.

The rearrangement links TRBV10-1 to TRBJ1-2; D unresolved. The ends were cut back, 2 bases at V and 9 bases at J, with 13 bases in the middle. The CDR3 is 13 residues long. The germline V gene encodes CDR1 WNHNN and CDR2 SYGVQD (reference sequence). The CDR3 sequence: CASSETLENRYTF. CDR3 coding DNA: TGCGCCAGCAGTGAGACACTGGAAAATCGCTACACCTTC.

This sequence joins TRBV5-1 and TRBJ2-2, with 8 nucleotides matching TRBD1. Germline V CDR1 and CDR2: SGHRS, YFSETQ. The CDR3 consists of 15 residues. V gave up 4 bases and J gave up 6 bases; unmatched junction bases: 8. The chain's CDR3 is CASSPGQAEAGELFF. The CDR3 nucleotides are TGCGCCAGCAGCCCGGGACAGGCTGAGGCCGGGGAGCTGTTTTTT.

This clone has only a few counts. Other DNA sequences in this sample translate to the same CDR3. The gene calls are TRBV5-1 and TRBJ2-1; 11 bases match TRBD2. The germline V gene has CDR1 SGHRS and CDR2 YFSETQ. The V and J ends lost 5 bases and 4 bases, in that order; junction bases with no gene match: 5. This CDR3 comprises 15 residues. The CDR3 region is CASSPGTSGYNEQFF. CDR3 nucleotide sequence: TGCGCCAGCAGTCCCGGGACTAGCGGATACAATGAGCAGTTCTTC.

There are a few counts of this clone. The chain carries TRBV18 and TRBJ2-7; possible D gene TRBD1, 5 bases. The CDR3 totals 14 residues. Between the trimmed V and J ends, which lost 3 bases and 1 base, there was a span of 10 bases. Germline loops: CDR1 KGHSH, CDR2 LQKENI. This CDR3 is CASSPSTVSYEQYF. CDR3 coding DNA: TGTGCCAGCTCACCTTCGACAGTTTCCTACGAGCAGTACTTC.

This clone has only a few counts. This rearrangement joins TRBV29-1 to TRBJ1-2; possibly TRBD1 for D (5 bases). CDR1 is SQVTM, CDR2 ANQGSEA, per germline. This CDR3 contains 14 residues. Trimming took 0 bases from V and 4 from J, leaving 12 bases between them. The CDR3 sequence is CSVEDYAGGYGYTF. CDR3 in DNA: TGCAGCGTTGAAGACTACGCCGGGGGCTATGGCTACACCTTC.

Only a few counts were recorded for this clone. CDR3 coding DNA: TGTGCCAGCAGCTTAGAGGCTAGCGGGGGGGCAAGTTCAGATACGCAGTATTTT. As protein: CASSLEASGGASSDTQYF. V gene TRBV7-2 combines with J gene TRBJ2-3, with 12 bases that match TRBD2. CDR1 SGHTA and CDR2 FQGNSA come from the germline V gene. There are 18 residues in the CDR3. After removal of 1 base from V and 4 bases from J, the junction contained 9 bases not matched to a gene.

The V call is TRBV6-4, the J call TRBJ2-3; D is unclear. Germline CDR1 MRHNA, CDR2 SNTAGT. CDR3 length equals 14 residues. Trimming cost V 7 bases and J 2 bases, with 13 bases left between them. CDR3 nucleotides: TGTGCCAGCAAGGCGACGGAATCCACAGATACGCAGTATTTT. This codes for CASKATESTDTQYF.

The chain joins TRBV28 to TRBJ1-3, with 11 bases that match TRBD1. V dropped 5 bases and J dropped 6; count of bases not matched to a gene: 9. Germline V gives CDR1 MDHEN, CDR2 SYDVKM. The CDR3 is made up of 16 amino acids. CDR3 in amino acids: CASSLGQGVAENTIYF. DNA of the CDR3: TGTGCCAGCAGTCTGGGACAGGGGGTCGCGGAAAACACCATATATTTT.

This clone was picked up a small number of times. This chain connects TRBV7-9 to TRBJ2-5; D is perhaps TRBD2 (6 bases). V dropped 4 bases and J dropped 3 bases, with 18 bases sitting between them. This CDR3 region has 16 residues. Germline V CDR1 and CDR2: SEHNR, FQNEAQ (reference sequence). The CDR3 coding sequence is TGTGCCAGCAGCTCTCCCCTTCTTAGCGGAAAAGAGACCCAGTACTTC. This gives the protein CASSSPLLSGKETQYF.

This clone was seen ten or more times. The chain employs TRBV11-2 and TRBJ2-5, with D maybe TRBD2 (5 bases). V dropped 5 bases and J dropped 0 bases, with 22 bases sitting between them. The germline gives CDR1 SGHAT, CDR2 FQNNGV. The CDR3 has 18 amino acids. In nucleotides, the CDR3 is TGTGCCAGCAGCGCAAAGAGGGTGTCGCTAGCCAACCAAGAGACCCAGTACTTC. It encodes CASSAKRVSLANQETQYF. Filled out from reference TRBV11-2 and TRBJ2-5, the complete variable domain reads EAGVAQSPRYKIIEKRQSVAFWCNPISGHATLYWYQQILGQGPKLLIQFQNNGVVDDSQLPKDRFSAERLKGVDSTLKIQPAKLEDSAVYLCASSAKRVSLANQETQYFGPGTRLLVL.

The chain combines TRBV6-1 with TRBJ1-3; no clear D gene. The germline V gene encodes CDR1 MNHNS and CDR2 SASEGT. Trimming stripped 6 bases from V and 0 bases from J, with 9 bases between. This CDR3 has 14 amino acids. CDR3 DNA sequence: TGTGCCAGCAGATTAGACAACTCTGGAAACACCATATATTTT. This gives the protein CASRLDNSGNTIYF.

The chain is built from TRBV10-3 and TRBJ2-7; 12 bases align to TRBD2. The germline V gene has CDR1 ENHRY and CDR2 SYGVKD. V trimming: 2 bases; J trimming: 3 bases; junction bases outside the gene matches: 2. The CDR3 has 15 amino acids. CDR3: CAISETSGGHYEQYF. Written as DNA, the CDR3 is TGTGCCATCAGTGAGACTAGCGGGGGGCACTACGAGCAGTACTTC.

This clone came up a few times. The genes are TRBV5-6 and TRBJ2-7; D possibly corresponds to TRBD1 (5 bases). V lost 2 bases to trimming and J lost 6 bases, with 12 bases between them. The CDR3 is 13 residues long. Germline CDR1 and CDR2: SGHDT and YYEEEE. This chain's CDR3 is CASSLVQGSEQYF. In DNA form, the CDR3 reads TGTGCCAGCAGCTTAGTTCAGGGAAGCGAGCAGTACTTC. The full variable domain, with the rest looked up from reference TRBV5-6 and TRBJ2-7, is DAGVTQSPTHLIKTRGQQVTLRCSPKSGHDTVSWYQQALGQGPQFIFQYYEEEERQRGNFPDRFSGHQFPNYSSELNVNALLLGDSALYLCASSLVQGSEQYFGPGTRLTVT.

The chain is built from TRBV29-1 and TRBJ1-1; no clear D. Trimming removed 7 bases from V and 1 base from J, with 13 bases in between. The CDR3 is made up of 13 amino acids. Germline CDR1 reads SQVTM; CDR2 reads ANQGSEA. In nucleotides, the CDR3 is TGCAGCGCCGCGGGCGTGGCGAACACTGAAGCTTTCTTT. Translating it yields CSAAGVANTEAFF.

V and J are TRBV11-2 and TRBJ1-2; TRBD1 matches 10 bases. Germline CDR1 and CDR2: SGHAT and FQNNGV. Trimming at V came to 1 base and at J to 8 bases, leaving 7 bases not matched to a gene. This CDR3 is built from 15 residues. Here the CDR3 DNA reads TGTGCCAGCAGCTTAGGAAGACAGGGGGCGACAGGCTACACCTTC. It is translated as CASSLGRQGATGYTF. Combining the CDR3 with reference TRBV11-2 and TRBJ1-2 gives the whole variable domain EAGVAQSPRYKIIEKRQSVAFWCNPISGHATLYWYQQILGQGPKLLIQFQNNGVVDDSQLPKDRFSAERLKGVDSTLKIQPAKLEDSAVYLCASSLGRQGATGYTFGSGTRLTVV.

This clone was seen only a few times. V gene TRBV2 combines with J gene TRBJ1-2; 8 bases are shared with TRBD1. Trimming removed 8 bases from V and 7 bases from J; junction bases left unmatched: 9. The CDR3 has 13 residues. CDR1 is SNHLY, CDR2 FYNNEI, per germline. The CDR3: CASWRQGAAGYTF. DNA for the CDR3: TGTGCCAGCTGGAGGCAGGGGGCTGCTGGCTACACCTTC.

This clone was counted only a few times. The chain joins TRBV30 to TRBJ1-6, with D perhaps TRBD1 (5 bases). Trimming cost V 0 bases and J 11 bases, with 17 bases left between them. Germline loops: CDR1 GTSNPN, CDR2 SVGIG (reference sequence). The CDR3 has 15 amino acids. CDR3 in DNA: TGTGCCTGGAGTGTAAGTGGGGCCGATAGGACACCCCTCCACTTT. It yields the protein CAWSVSGADRTPLHF. Using reference TRBV30 and TRBJ1-6 for the parts outside the CDR3, the full variable domain is SQTIHQWPATLVQPVGSPLSLECTVEGTSNPNLYWYRQAAGRGLQLLFYSVGIGQISSEVPQNLSASRPQDRQFILSSKKLLLSDSGFYLCAWSVSGADRTPLHFGNGTRLTVT.

V and J are TRBV4-1 and TRBJ1-5, with TRBD1 matching over 9 bases. The V segment lost 4 bases and the J segment 4 bases; nucleotides outside the gene matches: 2. CDR1 and CDR2 (germline): MGHRA, YSYEKL. This CDR3 region has 14 residues. This CDR3 is CASSRDRGNQPQHF. As DNA, the CDR3 is TGCGCCAGCAGCCGCGACAGGGGGAATCAGCCCCAGCATTTT.

In its sample, this clone was seen a few times. The chain carries TRBV5-1 and TRBJ1-1; no clear D. The CDR3 has 13 amino acids. V was pared by 2 bases and J by 10 bases, with 15 bases between. Looked up from germline, CDR1 is SGHRS and CDR2 is YFSETQ. The CDR3 sequence: CASSFLTEGLAFF. Written as DNA, the CDR3 is TGCGCCAGCAGCTTCCTAACTGAGGGTCTAGCTTTCTTT.

This clone was seen only a few times. CDR3 nucleotides: TGTGCCTGGGACGTACGACAAGAGACCCAGTACTTC. This encodes CAWDVRQETQYF. V is TRBV30 and J is TRBJ2-5; D is unresolved. The V and J ends lost 5 bases and 2 bases respectively, with 9 bases between them. CDR3 length: 12 amino acids. Germline CDR1 reads GTSNPN; CDR2 reads SVGIG (reference sequence).

The J gene is TRBJ1-2, the V gene TRBV4-1; D may be TRBD1 (5 bases). V dropped 1 base and J dropped 5 bases, with 20 bases sitting between them. The CDR3 loop spans 17 amino acids. The germline CDR1 and CDR2 sequences are MGHRA and YSYEKL. The CDR3 bases are TGCGCCAGCAGCCAAGCCTGGGGGGAACCTGGGGAATATGGCTACACCTTC. Its translation is CASSQAWGEPGEYGYTF.

This clone showed up just a few times. This chain uses TRBV28 with TRBJ2-7, with D perhaps matching TRBD2 (5 bases). Germline V gene lookup returns CDR1 MDHEN and CDR2 SYDVKM. There are 18 residues in the CDR3. Trimming cost V 4 bases and J 2 bases, with 24 bases left between them. The CDR3 spells CASSSPAAGRTAPYEQYF. CDR3 bases: TGTGCCAGCAGTTCACCGGCCGCGGGCCGTACAGCCCCCTACGAGCAGTACTTC.

This clone has ten or more counts. This chain uses TRBV28 with TRBJ1-2; TRBD1 matches 11 bases. Germline CDR1 and CDR2: MDHEN and SYDVKM. V was pared by 5 bases and J by 2 bases, with 4 bases of the junction left unmatched. The CDR3 spans 15 residues. The CDR3 is CASSGQGARNYGYTF. The CDR3 bases are TGTGCCAGCAGTGGACAGGGGGCGCGAAACTATGGCTACACCTTC.

The rearrangement joins TRBV7-2 to TRBJ2-7; D could derive from TRBD1 or TRBD2 (5 bases each). The CDR3 contains 14 residues. V was cut by 1 base and J by 6 bases, with 13 bases left in between. In germline, CDR1 is SGHTA, CDR2 FQGNSA. This CDR3 is CASSLGNIGGEQYF. CDR3 nucleotides: TGTGCCAGCAGCTTAGGCAACATTGGGGGCGAGCAGTACTTC.

J is TRBJ2-5 and V is TRBV5-1; 8 nucleotides agree with TRBD2. Germline CDR1 and CDR2: SGHRS and YFSETQ. The ends lost 4 bases at V and 2 bases at J; junction bases unmatched: 7. The CDR3 spans 15 residues. CDR3 nucleotides: TGCGCCAGCAGCCCCCAGGGACTAGTGCAAGAGACCCAGTACTTC. Translated: CASSPQGLVQETQYF. The whole variable domain, remainder taken from reference TRBV5-1 and TRBJ2-5, is KAGVTQTPRYLIKTRGQQVTLSCSPISGHRSVSWYQQTPGQGLQFLFEYFSETQRNKGNFPGRFSGRQFSNSRSEMNVSTLELGDSALYLCASSPQGLVQETQYFGPGTRLLVL.

This clone was observed at least ten times. CDR3 nucleotides: TGTGCCAGCAGACTAGCGAATGAGCAGTTCTTC. Translating it yields CASRLANEQFF. V is TRBV28 and J is TRBJ2-1, with 7 bases lining up with TRBD2. The germline V gene has CDR1 MDHEN and CDR2 SYDVKM. The CDR3 runs to 11 residues. J lost 7 bases, V lost 6 bases, and 0 bases had no gene match.

The table lists this clone with a few counts. J is TRBJ2-7 and V is TRBV5-1, with D possibly TRBD2 on 6 matching bases. This CDR3 spans 14 amino acids. Germline V gene data show CDR1 as SGHRS and CDR2 as YFSETQ. V was clipped by 1 base and J by 3 bases, with 11 bases between them. CDR3 amino acids: CASSLITSSYEQYF. The CDR3 region has the DNA TGCGCCAGCAGCTTGATTACTAGCAGCTACGAGCAGTACTTC.

V and J are TRBV20-1 and TRBJ1-2; D is unclear. V was trimmed by 3 bases and J by 4 bases, leaving 6 bases between them. The CDR3 has 11 residues. Germline V gives CDR1 DFQATT, CDR2 SNEGSKA (reference sequence). CDR3 residues: CSASTVYGYTF. The CDR3 DNA is TGCAGTGCTAGCACAGTCTATGGCTACACCTTC.